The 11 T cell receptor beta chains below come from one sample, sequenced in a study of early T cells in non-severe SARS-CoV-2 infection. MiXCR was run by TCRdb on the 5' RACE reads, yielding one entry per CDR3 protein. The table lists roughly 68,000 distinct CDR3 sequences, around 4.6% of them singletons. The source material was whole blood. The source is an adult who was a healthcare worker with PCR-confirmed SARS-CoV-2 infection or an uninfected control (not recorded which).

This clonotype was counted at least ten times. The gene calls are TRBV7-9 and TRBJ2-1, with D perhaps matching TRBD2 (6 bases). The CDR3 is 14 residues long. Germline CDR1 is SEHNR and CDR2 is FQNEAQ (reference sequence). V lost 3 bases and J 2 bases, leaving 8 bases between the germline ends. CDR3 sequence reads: CASSLAGTYNEQFF. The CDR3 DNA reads TGTGCCAGCAGCTTGGCGGGGACCTACAATGAGCAGTTCTTC. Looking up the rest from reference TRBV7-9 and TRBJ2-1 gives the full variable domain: DTGVSQNPRHKITKRGQNVTFRCDPISEHNRLYWYRQTLGQGPEFLTYFQNEAQLEKSRLLSDRFSAERPKGSFSTLEIQRTEQGDSAMYLCASSLAGTYNEQFFGPGTRLTVL.

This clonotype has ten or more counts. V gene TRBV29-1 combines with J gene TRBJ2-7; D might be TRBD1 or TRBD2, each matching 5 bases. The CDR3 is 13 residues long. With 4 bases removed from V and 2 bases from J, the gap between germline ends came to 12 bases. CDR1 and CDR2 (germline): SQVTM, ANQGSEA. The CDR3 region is CSVGGAVAYEQYF. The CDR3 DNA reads TGCAGCGTTGGAGGGGCCGTTGCCTACGAGCAGTACTTC.

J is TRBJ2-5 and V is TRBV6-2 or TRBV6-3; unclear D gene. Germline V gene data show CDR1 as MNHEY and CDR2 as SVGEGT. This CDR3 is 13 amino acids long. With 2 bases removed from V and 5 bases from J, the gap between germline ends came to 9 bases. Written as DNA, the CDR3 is TGTGCCAGCAGTTACAATCTCTTCGAGACCCAGTACTTC. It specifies CASSYNLFETQYF.

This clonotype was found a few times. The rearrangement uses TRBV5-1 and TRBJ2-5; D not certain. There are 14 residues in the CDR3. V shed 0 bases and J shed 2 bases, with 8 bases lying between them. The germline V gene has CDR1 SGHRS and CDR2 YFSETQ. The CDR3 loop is CASSLDLLQETQYF. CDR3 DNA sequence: TGCGCCAGCAGCTTGGACCTCTTACAAGAGACCCAGTACTTC.

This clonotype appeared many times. CDR3 DNA: TGTGCCAGCAGTCAGGGACAGGGGGCGGGACTAGGAGCGATTGCCAAAAACATTCAGTACTTC. Amino acids: CASSQGQGAGLGAIAKNIQYF. This chain joins TRBV12-3 or TRBV12-4 and TRBJ2-4; TRBD1 matches at 12 bases. This CDR3 has 21 residues. The V gene end was trimmed by 5 bases and the J gene end by 1 base; junction bases not matched to a gene: 18.

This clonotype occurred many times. The CDR3 DNA is TGTGCCACCAGCCCCCAACAGGGGGGGGCCACAGATACGCAGTATTTT. It yields the protein CATSPQQGGATDTQYF. The chain employs TRBV15 and TRBJ2-3; D is perhaps TRBD1 (8 bases). The germline V and J ends were trimmed by 5 bases and 2 bases, with 17 bases remaining between them. The CDR3 has 16 amino acids. The germline CDR1 and CDR2 sequences are LNHNV and YYDKDF (reference sequence).

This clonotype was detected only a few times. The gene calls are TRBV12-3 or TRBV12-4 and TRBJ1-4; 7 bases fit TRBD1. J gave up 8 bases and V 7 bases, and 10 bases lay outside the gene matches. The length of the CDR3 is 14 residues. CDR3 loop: CASTRTGGGEKLFF. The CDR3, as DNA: TGTGCCAGCACTAGGACAGGTGGAGGAGAAAAACTGTTTTTT.

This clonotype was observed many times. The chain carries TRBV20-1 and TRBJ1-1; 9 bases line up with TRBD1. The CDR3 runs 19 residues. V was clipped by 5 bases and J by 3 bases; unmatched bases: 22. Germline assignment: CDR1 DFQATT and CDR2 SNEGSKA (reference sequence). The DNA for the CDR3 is TGCAGTGCTCGCCCTGGGGGGACAGGGCGTCGTTTGGGGCACACTGAAGCTTTCTTT. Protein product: CSARPGGTGRRLGHTEAFF.

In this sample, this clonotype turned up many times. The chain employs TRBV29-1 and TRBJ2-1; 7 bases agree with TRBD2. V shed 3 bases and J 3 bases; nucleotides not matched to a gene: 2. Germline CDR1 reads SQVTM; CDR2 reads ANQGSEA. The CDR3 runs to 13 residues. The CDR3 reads CSVERENYNEQFF. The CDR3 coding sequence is TGCAGCGTTGAGCGGGAGAACTACAATGAGCAGTTCTTC.

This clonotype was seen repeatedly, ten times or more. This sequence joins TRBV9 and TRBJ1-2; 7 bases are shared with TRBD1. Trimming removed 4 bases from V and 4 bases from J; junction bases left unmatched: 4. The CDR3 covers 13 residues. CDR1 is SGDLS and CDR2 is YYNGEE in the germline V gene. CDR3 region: CASSSRQGYGYTF. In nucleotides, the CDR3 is TGTGCCAGCAGCTCCCGACAGGGCTATGGCTACACCTTC.

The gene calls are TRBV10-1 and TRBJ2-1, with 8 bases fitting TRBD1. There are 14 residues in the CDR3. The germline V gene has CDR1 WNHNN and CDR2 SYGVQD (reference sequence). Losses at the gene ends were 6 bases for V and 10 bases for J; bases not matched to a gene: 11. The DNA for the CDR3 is TGCGCCAGCAGCTCAGGGGGCTACAGCGGGGAGCAGTTCTTC. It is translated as CASSSGGYSGEQFF.